The entry below describes one T cell receptor beta chain. Antigen specificity is unknown. This specimen comes from a study of T-cell reconstitution after alpha-beta-depleted transplantation in children. General observations from the study: Reports say that about two months after transplant, the alpha-beta T cells came out of several hundred graft clones that had expanded. Most T-cell counts and diversity one year after the transplant came from T cells that were newly produced. High day-60 TCRbeta diversity in some patients came from surviving recipient T cells and thymic progenitors.

The CDR3 is 16 amino acids. The germline V gene has CDR1 ENHRY and CDR2 SYGVKD. The V and J ends lost 2 bases and 1 base respectively, with 14 bases between them. Unique molecular identifiers were incorporated during preparation of the TCRbeta library. TCRdb recomputed calls from the PCR reads with MiXCR, one row per CDR3 protein. The repertoire consists of about 440,000 distinct CDR3 sequences, with 43% occurring once and the leading ten covering under 35%. This specimen was PBMCs, taken before TCRalphabeta/CD19-depleted stem cell transplant. This chain uses TRBV10-3 with TRBJ2-5, with D possibly being TRBD1 or TRBD2 (6 bases each). The origin of this receptor is a girl aged 2-10 years with aplastic anemia, due to receive a stem cell transplant. Here the CDR3 DNA reads TGTGCCATCAGTGAGATCCGGGGGCTCCTCCAAGAGACCCAGTACTTC. Its translation is CAISEIRGLLQETQYF.